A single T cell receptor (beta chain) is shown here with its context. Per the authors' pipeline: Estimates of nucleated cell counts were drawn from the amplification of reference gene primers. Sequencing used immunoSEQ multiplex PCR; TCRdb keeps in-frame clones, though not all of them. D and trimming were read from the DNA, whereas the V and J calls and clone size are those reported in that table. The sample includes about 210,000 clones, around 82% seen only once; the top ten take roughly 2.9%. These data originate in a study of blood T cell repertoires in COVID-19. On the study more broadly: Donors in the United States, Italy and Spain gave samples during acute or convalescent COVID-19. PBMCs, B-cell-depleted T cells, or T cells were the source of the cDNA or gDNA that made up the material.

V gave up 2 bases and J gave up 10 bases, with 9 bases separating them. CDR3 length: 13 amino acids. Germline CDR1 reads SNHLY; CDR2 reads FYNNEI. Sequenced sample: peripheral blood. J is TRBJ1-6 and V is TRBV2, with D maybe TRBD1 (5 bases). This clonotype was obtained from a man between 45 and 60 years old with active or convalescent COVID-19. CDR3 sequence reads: CASSEQGGSPLHF. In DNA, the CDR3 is TGTGCCAGCAGTGAACAGGGAGGGTCACCCCTCCACTTT.